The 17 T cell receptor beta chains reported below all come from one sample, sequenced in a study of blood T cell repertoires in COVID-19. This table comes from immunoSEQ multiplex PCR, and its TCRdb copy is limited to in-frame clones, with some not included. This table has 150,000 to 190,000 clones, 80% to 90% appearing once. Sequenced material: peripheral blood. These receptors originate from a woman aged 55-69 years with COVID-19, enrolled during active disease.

As DNA, the CDR3 is TGTGCCAGCAGGAAGGGACCAGGGGTCAAGCAGCCCCAGCATTTT. Its translation: CASRKGPGVKQPQHF. This chain links TRBV2 with TRBJ1-5; D may be TRBD1 (6 bases). CDR1 is SNHLY and CDR2 is FYNNEI in the germline V gene. This CDR3 comprises 15 residues. V gave up 6 bases and J gave up 7 bases, with 19 bases separating them.

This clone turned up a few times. The CDR3 bases are TGTGCCAGCAGCTACGCTAGCGGGGGGGCAAATGAGCAGTTCTTC. It encodes CASSYASGGANEQFF. The chain carries TRBV7-3 and TRBJ2-1; 12 positions match TRBD2. Germline lookup yields CDR1 SGHTA and CDR2 FQGTGA. Trimming at V came to 4 bases and at J to 7 bases, leaving 5 bases not matched to a gene. The CDR3 is made up of 15 amino acids.

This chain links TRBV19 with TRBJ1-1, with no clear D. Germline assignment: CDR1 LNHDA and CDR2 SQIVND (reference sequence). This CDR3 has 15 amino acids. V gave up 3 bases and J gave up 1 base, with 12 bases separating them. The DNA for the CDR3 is TGTGCCAGTAGTATTGGGAGGCTCCCGAACACTGAAGCTTTCTTT. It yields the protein CASSIGRLPNTEAFF.

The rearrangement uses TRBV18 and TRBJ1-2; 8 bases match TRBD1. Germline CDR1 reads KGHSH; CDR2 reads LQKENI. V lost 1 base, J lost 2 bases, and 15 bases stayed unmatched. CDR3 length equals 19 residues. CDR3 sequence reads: CASSPLDRRAPGGNYGYTF. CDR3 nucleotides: TGTGCCAGCTCACCACTCGACCGGAGGGCCCCAGGGGGCAACTATGGCTACACCTTC.

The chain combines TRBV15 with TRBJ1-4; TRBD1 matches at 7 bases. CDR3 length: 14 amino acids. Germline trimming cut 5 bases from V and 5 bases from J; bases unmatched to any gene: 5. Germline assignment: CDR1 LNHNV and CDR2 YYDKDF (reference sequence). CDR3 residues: CATSGRQGNEKLFF. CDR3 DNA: TGTGCCACCAGCGGGCGACAGGGAAATGAAAAACTGTTTTTT.

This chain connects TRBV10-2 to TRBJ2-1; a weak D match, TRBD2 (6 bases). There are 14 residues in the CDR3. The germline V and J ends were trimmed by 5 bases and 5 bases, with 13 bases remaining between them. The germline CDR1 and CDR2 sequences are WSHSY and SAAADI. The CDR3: CASSKRVSDNEQFF. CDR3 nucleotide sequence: TGCGCCAGCAGTAAGCGGGTATCAGACAATGAGCAGTTCTTC.

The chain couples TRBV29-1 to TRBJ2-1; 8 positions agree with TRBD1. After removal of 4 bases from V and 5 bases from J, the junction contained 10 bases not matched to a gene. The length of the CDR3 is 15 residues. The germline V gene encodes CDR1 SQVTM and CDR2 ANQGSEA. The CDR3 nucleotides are TGCAGCGTTGCTTCTTACAGGGGGACCCACAATGAGCAGTTCTTC. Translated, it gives CSVASYRGTHNEQFF.

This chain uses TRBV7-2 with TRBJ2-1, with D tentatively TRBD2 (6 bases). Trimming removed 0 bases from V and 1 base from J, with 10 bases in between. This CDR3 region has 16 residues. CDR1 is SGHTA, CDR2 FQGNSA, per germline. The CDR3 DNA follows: TGTGCCAGCAGCTTAGCCGGGACTTCTTCCTACAATGAGCAGTTCTTC. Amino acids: CASSLAGTSSYNEQFF.

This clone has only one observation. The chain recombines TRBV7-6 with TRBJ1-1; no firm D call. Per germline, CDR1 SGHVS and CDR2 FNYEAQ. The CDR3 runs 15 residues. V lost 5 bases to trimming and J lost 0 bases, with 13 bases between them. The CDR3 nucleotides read TGTGCCAGCAGCCCCTTTGGAGCAATGAACACTGAAGCTTTCTTT. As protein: CASSPFGAMNTEAFF.

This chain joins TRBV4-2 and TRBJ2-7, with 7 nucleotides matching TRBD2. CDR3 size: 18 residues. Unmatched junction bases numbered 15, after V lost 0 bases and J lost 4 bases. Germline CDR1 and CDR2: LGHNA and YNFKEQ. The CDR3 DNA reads TGTGCCAGCAGCCAAGATGTGCCCTACGCGGGAGCTCCATACGAGCAGTACTTC. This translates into CASSQDVPYAGAPYEQYF.

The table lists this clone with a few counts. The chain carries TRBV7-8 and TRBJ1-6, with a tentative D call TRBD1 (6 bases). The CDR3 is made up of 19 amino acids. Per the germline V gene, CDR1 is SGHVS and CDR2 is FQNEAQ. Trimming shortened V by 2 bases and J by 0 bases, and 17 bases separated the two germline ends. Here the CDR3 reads CASSLFTGIEGSYNSPLHF. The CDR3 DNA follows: TGTGCCAGCAGCTTATTTACAGGGATAGAGGGCTCCTATAATTCACCCCTCCACTTT.

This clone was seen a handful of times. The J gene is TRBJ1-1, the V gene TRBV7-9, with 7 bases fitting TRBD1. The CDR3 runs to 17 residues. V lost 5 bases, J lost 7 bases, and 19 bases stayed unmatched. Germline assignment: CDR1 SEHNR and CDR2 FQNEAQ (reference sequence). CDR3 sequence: CASSREGGTGVPLEAFF. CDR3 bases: TGTGCCAGCAGCCGCGAAGGGGGCACAGGGGTCCCTCTTGAAGCTTTCTTT.

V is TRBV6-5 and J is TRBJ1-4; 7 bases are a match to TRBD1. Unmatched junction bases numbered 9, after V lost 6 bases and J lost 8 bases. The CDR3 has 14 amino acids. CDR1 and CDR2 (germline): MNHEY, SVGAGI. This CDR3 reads CASSKGRGREKLFF. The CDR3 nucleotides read TGTGCCAGCAGCAAAGGCAGGGGGAGGGAAAAACTGTTTTTT.

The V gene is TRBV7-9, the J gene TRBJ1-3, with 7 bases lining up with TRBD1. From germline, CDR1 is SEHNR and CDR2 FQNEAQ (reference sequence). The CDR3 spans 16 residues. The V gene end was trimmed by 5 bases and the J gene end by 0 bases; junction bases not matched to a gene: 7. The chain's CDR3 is CASSPREGASGNTIYF. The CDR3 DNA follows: TGTGCCAGCAGCCCACGGGAGGGGGCCTCTGGAAACACCATATATTTT.

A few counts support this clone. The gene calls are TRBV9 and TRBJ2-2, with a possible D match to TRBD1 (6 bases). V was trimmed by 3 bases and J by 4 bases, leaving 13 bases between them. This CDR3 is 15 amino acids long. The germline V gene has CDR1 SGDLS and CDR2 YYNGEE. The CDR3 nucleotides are TGTGCCAGCAGCGCACAGGGAATCCCCACCGGGGAGCTGTTTTTT. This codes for CASSAQGIPTGELFF.

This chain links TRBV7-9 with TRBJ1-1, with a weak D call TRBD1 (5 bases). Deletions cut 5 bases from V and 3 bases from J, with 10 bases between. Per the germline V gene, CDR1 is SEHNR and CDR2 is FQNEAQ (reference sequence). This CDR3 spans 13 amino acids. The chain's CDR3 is CASSQDTYTEAFF. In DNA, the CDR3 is TGTGCCAGCAGCCAGGACACTTACACTGAAGCTTTCTTT.

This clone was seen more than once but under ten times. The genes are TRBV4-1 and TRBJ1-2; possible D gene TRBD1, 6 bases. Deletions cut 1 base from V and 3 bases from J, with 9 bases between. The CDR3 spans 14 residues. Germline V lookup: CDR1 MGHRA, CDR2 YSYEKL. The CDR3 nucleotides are TGCGCCAGCAGCCAAGCCGAGGGGGACTATGGCTACACCTTC. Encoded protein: CASSQAEGDYGYTF.